This TCR beta chain was sequenced for a study of blood T cell repertoires in COVID-19. About the study: From the United States, Italy and Spain came samples of acute and convalescent COVID-19. PBMCs, B-cell-depleted T cells, or T cells provided the cDNA or gDNA that made up the material.

This CDR3 spans 15 amino acids. Germline V gene lookup returns CDR1 SGHVS and CDR2 FNYEAQ. The junction had 4 bases not matched to a gene; V was cut back by 3 bases and J by 2 bases. This clone was detected only a few times. Source study methods: Amplification with reference gene primers provided the estimates of nucleated cell counts. Using immunoSEQ multiplex PCR, the repertoire was profiled, and TCRdb retains in-frame clones only, with some absent. That table is the source of V, J and clone size, and D and trimming were worked out from the DNA. The sample holds under 130,000 clones; roughly 84% are singletons and the top ten take under 8%.

Material: peripheral blood. The chain joins TRBV7-6 to TRBJ1-5; 7 positions match TRBD1. The clonotype originates from a human donor in a cohort sampled during active COVID-19. CDR3 amino acids: CASSFGTEGNQPQHF. The CDR3 DNA reads as TGTGCCAGCAGCTTCGGGACAGAGGGCAATCAGCCCCAGCATTTT.